The present T cell receptor (beta chain) was sequenced within a study of PD-L1 blockade in urothelial cancer. Background on the study: A median of approximately 150,000 T cells was found in the blood samples.

The CDR3 has 14 amino acids. Germline CDR1 is MNHNY and CDR2 is SVGAGI (reference sequence). Deletions cut 5 bases from V and 0 bases from J, with 7 bases between. Disease in patients was locally advanced or metastatic urothelial carcinoma. Synthetic TCR analog templates were spiked into all PCRs individually. Generated by immunoSEQ multiplex PCR, the TCRdb table keeps only in-frame clones and is missing some. The sample lists about 83,000 clones, around 90% occurring once. The sample consisted of PBMCs, taken around atezolizumab (anti-PD-L1) treatment. This TCR was recovered from a woman aged 70-85 years with urothelial cancer. The chain carries TRBV6-6 and TRBJ1-4; D uncertain. This CDR3 reads CASSRQSTNEKLFF. In DNA form, the CDR3 reads TGTGCCAGCAGTCGACAATCAACTAATGAAAAACTGTTTTTT.